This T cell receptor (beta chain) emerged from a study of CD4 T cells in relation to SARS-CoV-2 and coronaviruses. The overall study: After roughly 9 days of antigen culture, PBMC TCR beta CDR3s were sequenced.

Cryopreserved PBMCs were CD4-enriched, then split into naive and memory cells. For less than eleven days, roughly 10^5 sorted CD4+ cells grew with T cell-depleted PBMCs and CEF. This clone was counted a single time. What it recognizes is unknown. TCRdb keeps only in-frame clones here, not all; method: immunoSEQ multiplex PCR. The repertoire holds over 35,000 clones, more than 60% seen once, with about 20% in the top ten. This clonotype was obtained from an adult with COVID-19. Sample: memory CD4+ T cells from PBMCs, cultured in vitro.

The CDR3 coding sequence is TGTGCCAGCAGTTACCGGACTAGCGTGCGCGAGCAGTACTTC. It specifies CASSYRTSVREQYF. The genes are TRBV28 and TRBJ2-7; 9 bases are shared with TRBD2. The length of the CDR3 is 14 residues. Germline V gene sequence: CDR1 MDHEN, CDR2 SYDVKM. The junction had 7 bases not matched to a gene; V was cut back by 4 bases and J by 6 bases.